This TCR beta chain derives from a study of identical twins. Notes on the study in general: For zero-insertion analyses, partial confounding could come from invariant MAIT and iNKT cells.

TCRdb re-analysed the 5' RACE reads in MiXCR, keeping a single row per CDR3 protein. The sample lists about 220,000 distinct CDR3 sequences, less than 10% occurring once. This clonotype was counted at least ten times. The antigen is not known. The sequenced sample was memory (CD45RO+) T cells sorted from blood. The clonotype was recovered from a woman between 18 and 29 years old in good health.

The CDR3, as DNA: TGCGCCAGCTGGAGGGAGGGGATGAATGAGCAGTTCTTC. It encodes CASWREGMNEQFF. The rearrangement joins TRBV5-1 to TRBJ2-1; TRBD2 matches 7 bases. V dropped 7 bases and J dropped 7; count of bases not matched to a gene: 8. The CDR3 is 13 amino acids. Germline CDR1 SGHRS, CDR2 YFSETQ.